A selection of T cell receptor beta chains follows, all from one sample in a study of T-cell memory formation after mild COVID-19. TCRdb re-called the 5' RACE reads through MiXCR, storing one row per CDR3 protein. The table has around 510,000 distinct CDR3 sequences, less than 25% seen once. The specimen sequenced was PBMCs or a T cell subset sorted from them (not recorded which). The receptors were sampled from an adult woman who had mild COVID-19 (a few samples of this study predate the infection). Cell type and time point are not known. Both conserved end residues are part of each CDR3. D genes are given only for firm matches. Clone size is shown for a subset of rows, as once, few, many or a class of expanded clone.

cdr3_aa: CASSQLPQGLGYEQYF; cdr3_nt: TGTGCCAGCAGCCAACTCCCACAGGGTCTCGGATACGAGCAGTACTTC; v_call: TRBV7-3; clone_size: few; j_call: TRBJ2-7; d_call: NA
cdr3_aa: CASSLGGHSYNEQFF; cdr3_nt: TGTGCCAGCAGTTTGGGGGGTCACTCCTACAATGAGCAGTTCTTC; v_call: TRBV12-3/TRBV12-4; clone_size: NA; j_call: TRBJ2-1; d_call: NA
cdr3_aa: CASSQPYQETQYF; cdr3_nt: TGTGCCAGCAGCCAACCGTACCAAGAGACCCAGTACTTC; v_call: TRBV14; clone_size: few; j_call: TRBJ2-5; d_call: NA
cdr3_aa: CSVEGEVSNTDTQYF; cdr3_nt: TGCAGCGTTGAAGGGGAGGTCAGCAACACAGATACGCAGTATTTT; v_call: TRBV29-1; clone_size: NA; j_call: TRBJ2-3; d_call: NA
cdr3_aa: CSAHRRGTITDTQYF; cdr3_nt: TGCAGTGCTCACCGCCGCGGGACAATCACAGATACGCAGTATTTT; v_call: TRBV20-1; clone_size: few; j_call: TRBJ2-3; d_call: NA
cdr3_aa: CATSRTGSHEQFF; cdr3_nt: TGTGCCACCAGCAGAACCGGGAGCCACGAGCAGTTCTTC; v_call: TRBV15; clone_size: NA; j_call: TRBJ2-1; d_call: NA
cdr3_aa: CASSWKPSGGGSYNEQFF; cdr3_nt: TGTGCCAGCAGCTGGAAACCCAGCGGGGGTGGATCCTACAATGAGCAGTTCTTC; v_call: TRBV7-2; clone_size: few; j_call: TRBJ2-1; d_call: TRBD2
cdr3_aa: CASSLRGLASYEQYF; cdr3_nt: TGTGCCAGCAGCTTAAGAGGACTTGCCTCCTACGAGCAGTACTTC; v_call: TRBV5-6; clone_size: few; j_call: TRBJ2-7; d_call: NA
cdr3_aa: CASSLAGQGREQYF; cdr3_nt: TGTGCCAGCAGTTTAGCCGGACAAGGCAGGGAGCAGTACTTC; v_call: TRBV12-3/TRBV12-4; clone_size: NA; j_call: TRBJ2-7; d_call: NA
cdr3_aa: CASSADRGAIYGYTF; cdr3_nt: TGTGCCAGTAGTGCGGACAGGGGGGCAATCTATGGCTACACCTTC; v_call: TRBV19; clone_size: few; j_call: TRBJ1-2; d_call: TRBD1
cdr3_aa: CASSQAAGPNEKLFF; cdr3_nt: TGTGCCAGCAGCCAAGCGGCAGGGCCTAATGAAAAACTGTTTTTT; v_call: TRBV14; clone_size: few; j_call: TRBJ1-4; d_call: NA
cdr3_aa: CASSHRGQGINEQFF; cdr3_nt: TGTGCCAGCAGCCACCGGGGACAGGGAATCAATGAGCAGTTCTTC; v_call: TRBV3-1; clone_size: NA; j_call: TRBJ2-1; d_call: TRBD1
cdr3_aa: CASSHRTGVGETQYF; cdr3_nt: TGCGCCAGCAGCCACCGGACAGGGGTTGGCGAGACCCAGTACTTC; v_call: TRBV4-3; clone_size: few; j_call: TRBJ2-5; d_call: TRBD1
cdr3_aa: CASSLGRGQYF; cdr3_nt: TGTGCCAGCAGCCTGGGGAGGGGGCAGTATTTT; v_call: TRBV7-2; clone_size: NA; j_call: TRBJ2-3; d_call: TRBD2
cdr3_aa: CSARVSGARGLNEQFF; cdr3_nt: TGCAGTGCTAGAGTATCAGGCGCCCGGGGTCTGAATGAGCAGTTCTTC; v_call: TRBV20-1; clone_size: few; j_call: TRBJ2-1; d_call: NA
cdr3_aa: CASSAEVGLAGKSSYNEQFF; cdr3_nt: TGTGCCAGCAGCGCCGAGGTGGGACTAGCGGGCAAAAGCTCCTACAATGAGCAGTTCTTC; v_call: TRBV12-3/TRBV12-4; clone_size: NA; j_call: TRBJ2-1; d_call: TRBD2
cdr3_aa: CASSYPGRTEAFF; cdr3_nt: TGTGCCAGCAGTTACCCAGGTCGCACTGAAGCTTTCTTT; v_call: TRBV6-5; clone_size: few; j_call: TRBJ1-1; d_call: NA
cdr3_aa: CAANLGNTIYF; cdr3_nt: TGTGCCGCAAACTTGGGGAACACCATATATTTT; v_call: TRBV12-3/TRBV12-4; clone_size: NA; j_call: TRBJ1-3; d_call: NA
cdr3_aa: CASSPGGGVNTEAFF; cdr3_nt: TGTGCCAGCAGCCCCGGAGGGGGGGTGAACACTGAAGCTTTCTTT; v_call: TRBV7-2; clone_size: NA; j_call: TRBJ1-1; d_call: NA
cdr3_aa: CASSRGKGRYGYTF; cdr3_nt: TGTGCCAGCAGCAGGGGGAAAGGGAGGTATGGCTACACCTTC; v_call: TRBV7-2; clone_size: NA; j_call: TRBJ1-2; d_call: NA
cdr3_aa: CATGRYNEQFF; cdr3_nt: TGTGCCACCGGCAGATACAATGAGCAGTTCTTC; v_call: TRBV11-2; clone_size: NA; j_call: TRBJ2-1; d_call: NA
cdr3_aa: CASSTGQGRGYTF; cdr3_nt: TGTGCCAGCAGTACGGGACAGGGGAGAGGCTACACCTTC; v_call: TRBV12-3/TRBV12-4; clone_size: few; j_call: TRBJ1-2; d_call: TRBD1
cdr3_aa: CATSDSGWTDTQYF; cdr3_nt: TGTGCCACCAGTGACTCAGGTTGGACAGATACGCAGTATTTT; v_call: TRBV24-1; clone_size: few; j_call: TRBJ2-3; d_call: NA
cdr3_aa: CASSYGTAKGQFF; cdr3_nt: TGTGCCAGCAGTTACGGGACCGCCAAGGGGCAGTTCTTC; v_call: TRBV12-3/TRBV12-4; clone_size: NA; j_call: TRBJ2-1; d_call: NA
cdr3_aa: CATSRGPGAPEAFF; cdr3_nt: TGTGCCACCAGCAGAGGTCCAGGGGCCCCTGAAGCTTTCTTT; v_call: TRBV15; clone_size: NA; j_call: TRBJ1-1; d_call: NA
cdr3_aa: CASSEYPGRGSTDTQYF; cdr3_nt: TGTGCCAGCAGTGAATATCCGGGCAGGGGTAGTACAGATACGCAGTATTTT; v_call: TRBV25-1; clone_size: few; j_call: TRBJ2-3; d_call: NA
cdr3_aa: CASSPRSGGGNEQFF; cdr3_nt: TGCGCCAGCAGCCCCCGGAGCGGGGGGGGAAATGAGCAGTTCTTC; v_call: TRBV5-1; clone_size: NA; j_call: TRBJ2-1; d_call: TRBD2
cdr3_aa: CASSSTGGPNYQPQHF; cdr3_nt: TGTGCCAGCAGCTCGACAGGGGGCCCGAATTATCAGCCCCAGCATTTT; v_call: TRBV7-8; clone_size: NA; j_call: TRBJ1-5; d_call: TRBD1
cdr3_aa: CASSSSGTGDNEQFF; cdr3_nt: TGTGCCAGCAGCAGCTCCGGGACAGGGGACAATGAGCAGTTCTTC; v_call: TRBV7-3; clone_size: NA; j_call: TRBJ2-1; d_call: TRBD1
cdr3_aa: CASSLSVSGQYF; cdr3_nt: TGTGCCAGCAGCTTATCCGTTTCGGGGCAGTACTTC; v_call: TRBV13; clone_size: NA; j_call: TRBJ2-7; d_call: NA
cdr3_aa: CASSRMTGDLHEQYF; cdr3_nt: TGTGCCAGCAGCCGAATGACAGGGGATCTCCACGAGCAGTACTTC; v_call: TRBV7-6; clone_size: NA; j_call: TRBJ2-7; d_call: TRBD1
cdr3_aa: CASSPKLVTEAFF; cdr3_nt: TGCGCCAGCAGCCCCAAGTTGGTCACTGAAGCTTTCTTT; v_call: TRBV5-1; clone_size: few; j_call: TRBJ1-1; d_call: NA
cdr3_aa: CASSEALAENYGYTF; cdr3_nt: TGTGCCAGCAGTGAAGCGCTGGCGGAGAACTATGGCTACACCTTC; v_call: TRBV6-1; clone_size: few; j_call: TRBJ1-2; d_call: NA
cdr3_aa: CASSPGRAGTEAFF; cdr3_nt: TGTGCCAGCAGCCCCGGGAGGGCAGGAACTGAAGCTTTCTTT; v_call: TRBV6-5; clone_size: few; j_call: TRBJ1-1; d_call: NA
cdr3_aa: CAISATSSGAGVYEQYF; cdr3_nt: TGTGCCATCAGTGCTACATCGTCAGGGGCAGGCGTCTACGAGCAGTACTTC; v_call: TRBV10-3; clone_size: NA; j_call: TRBJ2-7; d_call: NA
cdr3_aa: CASSKVAGTSETGELFF; cdr3_nt: TGTGCCAGCAGCAAAGTAGCGGGGACTAGCGAAACCGGGGAGCTGTTTTTT; v_call: TRBV21-1; clone_size: many; j_call: TRBJ2-2; d_call: NA
cdr3_aa: CASSYTTIGPYSYEQYF; cdr3_nt: TGTGCCAGCAGTTACACCACCATTGGCCCGTACTCCTACGAGCAGTACTTC; v_call: TRBV6-5; clone_size: NA; j_call: TRBJ2-7; d_call: NA
cdr3_aa: CASSRSDSTYEQYF; cdr3_nt: TGTGCCAGCAGCCGATCCGACAGTACCTACGAGCAGTACTTC; v_call: TRBV5-5; clone_size: NA; j_call: TRBJ2-7; d_call: NA
cdr3_aa: CASSLSGTYNSPLHF; cdr3_nt: TGTGCCAGCAGCTTGTCAGGGACCTATAATTCACCCCTCCACTTT; v_call: TRBV7-3; clone_size: NA; j_call: TRBJ1-6; d_call: NA
cdr3_aa: CATSVGGESNEKLFF; cdr3_nt: TGTGCCACCAGTGTAGGGGGCGAGAGTAATGAAAAACTGTTTTTT; v_call: TRBV24-1; clone_size: NA; j_call: TRBJ1-4; d_call: TRBD1